These T cell receptor beta chains were read from a single sample in a study of blood T cell repertoires in COVID-19. The repertoire was sequenced with immunoSEQ multiplex PCR; TCRdb's copy has only in-frame clones and lacks some. The sample holds about 42,000 clones, approximately 86% seen once. The sample comprised peripheral blood. The receptors here all came from a man aged 65 to 85 with acute or convalescent COVID-19. CDR3s include the opening cysteine and the closing phenylalanine or tryptophan.

J,V,CDR3
TRBJ2-7,TRBV7-9,CASSPFGTGTYEQYF
TRBJ1-1,TRBV9,CASSVGRRGPAFF
TRBJ1-3,TRBV10-3,CAIGESGNTIYF
TRBJ2-7,TRBV5-1,CASSSRLAGGRGEQYF
TRBJ2-5,TRBV9,CASSVADARGETQYF
TRBJ2-3,TRBV29-1,CSPEVRRADTQYF
TRBJ1-1,TRBV3-1/TRBV3-2,CASRNTGEAFF
TRBJ1-1,TRBV18,CASSPGAIAEAFF
TRBJ2-1,TRBV6-5,CASSYPDRNNEQFF
TRBJ2-1,TRBV7-8,CASSRVHSGYNEQFF
TRBJ1-2,TRBV19,CASRPPRQGRGYTF
TRBJ2-1,TRBV29-1,CSVVGGLSVGGVPCFF
TRBJ1-2,TRBV27,CASSLTAERNYGYTF
TRBJ1-4,TRBV7-5,CARSLKGGTVNEKLFF
TRBJ1-3,TRBV5-6,CASSLGRAGGNTIYF
TRBJ1-5,TRBV28,CATGQFSSNQPQHF
TRBJ2-2,TRBV6-5,CASRRTGAGELFF
TRBJ2-7,TRBV10-3,CATGSREVPYEQYF
TRBJ1-1,TRBV28,CASPSFRRQGYTEAFF
TRBJ2-7,TRBV24-1,CATSDSRQGKVYEQYF
TRBJ1-1,TRBV6-2/TRBV6-3,CASSYSIVVSF
TRBJ1-5,TRBV27,CASSRRTGLNQPQHF
TRBJ2-7,TRBV27,CASSLSPGGTHYEQYF
TRBJ2-5,TRBV7-9,CASRSLVGGEKTQYF
TRBJ2-5,TRBV6-1,CASSEGGLAGETQYF
TRBJ1-4,TRBV28,CASRSSFGGENEKLFF
TRBJ2-1,TRBV5-1,CASSLWGIAEAYEQFF
TRBJ1-2,TRBV19,CASSSRTGDYGYTF
TRBJ1-3,TRBV3-1/TRBV3-2,CASQDRVTGNTIYF
TRBJ2-1,TRBV27,CASSGGLAGGSYNEQFF
TRBJ1-2,TRBV4-1,CASSQEFGGRLNYGYTF
TRBJ1-5,TRBV15,CATSRTTHHSNQPQHF
TRBJ2-2,TRBV9,CASSVVWNTGELFF
TRBJ1-5,TRBV7-2,CASSLGQDQPQHF
TRBJ2-1,TRBV15,CATSRESYSYNEQFF
TRBJ2-2,TRBV9,CASSVARLARNTGELFF
TRBJ1-2,TRBV4-2,CASSQDTFLRYTF
TRBJ2-7,TRBV14,CASSQQQDISYEQHF
TRBJ1-1,TRBV6-1,CASSEGSQGAFF
TRBJ2-7,TRBV5-1,CASSLDTSGSLAAYEQYF
TRBJ1-3,TRBV7-2,CASSLPISGNTIYF
TRBJ2-1,TRBV11-3,CASSRSGSPYNEQFF
TRBJ2-1,TRBV3-1/TRBV3-2,CASSQARVGEQFF
TRBJ1-4,TRBV25-1,CATRLDSTNEKLFF
TRBJ2-1,TRBV7-2,CASSLSGHYNEQFF
TRBJ1-1,TRBV7-9,CASSLYRVGTEAFF
TRBJ1-6,TRBV6-5,CASTKSPRGSPLHF
TRBJ1-4,TRBV9,CASSVDGREGEKLFF
TRBJ1-2,TRBV25-1,CASSAGSPYGYTF
TRBJ1-4,TRBV18,CASSFQQGSNEKLFF